This T cell receptor (beta chain) was captured by sequencing in a study of Ad26.COV2.S vaccination and SARS-CoV-2 variants. General study results and limits: Possibly, TCR breadth and depth analyses underestimated total T cell responses.

Note on this clone: The antigen remains unidentified.

Method: immunoSEQ multiplex PCR; TCRdb's copy keeps in-frame clones and lacks some. The sample contains roughly 140,000 clones, 86% of which appear only once. The CDR3 covers 15 residues. The germline V gene encodes CDR1 WNHNN and CDR2 SYGVQD (reference sequence). The trim removed 4 bases at V and 0 bases at J, leaving 4 bases unmatched. The chain recombines TRBV10-1 with TRBJ2-3; TRBD1 matches at 7 bases. Specimen: peripheral blood, collected after recovery from COVID-19. The receptor's source is a human donor who had recovered from COVID-19. CDR3 nucleotides: TGCGCCAGCAGTGCAGGGGGATCTAGCACAGATACGCAGTATTTT. Its protein product is CASSAGGSSTDTQYF.